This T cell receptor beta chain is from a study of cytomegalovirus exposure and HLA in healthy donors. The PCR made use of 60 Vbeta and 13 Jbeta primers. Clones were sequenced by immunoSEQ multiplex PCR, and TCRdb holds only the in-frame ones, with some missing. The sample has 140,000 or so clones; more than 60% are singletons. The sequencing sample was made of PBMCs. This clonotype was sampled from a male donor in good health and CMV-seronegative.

CDR3 protein: CASSYQGGNEQFF. The CDR3 DNA reads as TGCGCCAGCAGCTATCAGGGCGGCAATGAGCAGTTCTTC. This chain joins TRBV5-1 and TRBJ2-1; maybe TRBD1 (5 bases). V was trimmed by 3 bases and J by 6 bases, leaving 10 bases between them. Looked up from germline, CDR1 is SGHRS and CDR2 is YFSETQ. CDR3 length equals 13 residues.